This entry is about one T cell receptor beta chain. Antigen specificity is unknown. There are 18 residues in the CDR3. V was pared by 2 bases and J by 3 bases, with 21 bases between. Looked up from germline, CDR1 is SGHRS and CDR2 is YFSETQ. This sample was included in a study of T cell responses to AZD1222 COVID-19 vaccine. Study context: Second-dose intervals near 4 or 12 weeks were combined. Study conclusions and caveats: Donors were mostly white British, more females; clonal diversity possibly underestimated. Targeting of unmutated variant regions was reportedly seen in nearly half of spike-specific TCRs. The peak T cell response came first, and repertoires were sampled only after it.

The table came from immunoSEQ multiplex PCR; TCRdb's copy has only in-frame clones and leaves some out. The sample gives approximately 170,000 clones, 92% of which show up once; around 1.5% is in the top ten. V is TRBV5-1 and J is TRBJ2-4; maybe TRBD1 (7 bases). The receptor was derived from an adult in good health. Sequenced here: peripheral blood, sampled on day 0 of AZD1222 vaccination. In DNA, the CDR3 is TGCGCCAGCAGCTTTTCCACTACCCGACAGGGAGGCAAAAACATTCAGTACTTC. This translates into CASSFSTTRQGGKNIQYF.